This T cell receptor beta chain was documented in a study of monozygotic twins with inflammatory bowel disease. General observations from the study: Resolution of different T cell subtypes was not achieved.

The unique tags termed UMIs, each holding a 6-nucleotide sample barcode, were added by means of template switching. TCRdb reprocessed the 5' RACE reads; each CDR3 protein has one entry and no DNA is given. Here the sample table reports approximately 400,000 distinct CDR3 sequences. CDR3 size: 14 residues. CDR1 and CDR2 (germline): SGHRS, YFSETQ. Note on this clonotype: Its antigen is currently unknown.

The sample was blood. This TCR was sampled from a human donor with ulcerative colitis or Crohn's disease, or a healthy co-twin of an affected twin (not recorded which). The chain joins TRBV5-1 to TRBJ2-2; TCRdb reports TRBD1, a call that lacks DNA to check it against. The CDR3: CASSLDTGGGELFF.